These T cell receptor beta chains were read from a single sample in a study of graft-versus-host responses after intestinal transplantation. Libraries were prepared by immunoSEQ multiplex PCR; TCRdb keeps only in-frame clonotypes and omits some of them. In the table there are roughly 100,000 clones, roughly 93% of which are singletons. For these TCRs, the target antigens are not known. This specimen consisted of unstimulated CD8+ T cells sorted from spleen or lymph node cells, obtained before intestinal transplant. The source is a human donor who received an intestinal transplant. Both conserved end residues are part of each CDR3. D genes are given only for firm matches. The listing skips clone size in some rows; elsewhere it reads once, few, many or a size class.

CDR3: CATSRTGGGETQYF; DNA: TGTGCCACCAGCAGGACAGGAGGGGGGGAGACCCAGTACTTC; J: TRBJ2-5; V: TRBV15; size: .; D: .
CDR3: CASSSMYNEQFF; DNA: TGTGCCAGCAGCTCTATGTACAATGAGCAGTTCTTC; J: TRBJ2-1; V: TRBV7-9; size: .; D: .
CDR3: CASSLAPRNTGELFF; DNA: TGTGCCAGCAGCTTAGCGCCCAGAAACACCGGGGAGCTGTTTTTT; J: TRBJ2-2; V: TRBV11-1; size: .; D: .
CDR3: CASSLSGGAETQYF; DNA: TGTGCCAGCAGCCTAAGCGGGGGGGCTGAGACCCAGTACTTC; J: TRBJ2-5; V: TRBV7-7; size: .; D: TRBD2
CDR3: CASSLGMGGLTEAFF; DNA: TGTGCCAGCAGCTTAGGTATGGGGGGCCTCACTGAAGCTTTCTTT; J: TRBJ1-1; V: TRBV7-6; size: once; D: .
CDR3: CACRDGLTDTQYF; DNA: TGTGCCTGTCGGGACGGACTAACAGATACGCAGTATTTT; J: TRBJ2-3; V: TRBV4-2; size: .; D: .
CDR3: CASSSPLSYEQYF; DNA: TGTGCCAGTAGTAGTCCTCTCTCCTACGAGCAGTACTTC; J: TRBJ2-7; V: TRBV27; size: .; D: .
CDR3: CASMELAGKETQYF; DNA: TGTGCCAGCATGGAACTAGCGGGGAAGGAGACCCAGTACTTC; J: TRBJ2-5; V: TRBV2; size: .; D: TRBD2
CDR3: CASSQDRDSNQPQHF; DNA: TGCGCCAGCAGCCAAGACAGGGATAGCAATCAGCCCCAGCATTTT; J: TRBJ1-5; V: TRBV4-1; size: .; D: .
CDR3: CASSPWGPGRVPTYGYTF; DNA: TGTGCCAGCAGCCCCTGGGGTCCAGGGAGAGTCCCTACCTATGGCTACACCTTC; J: TRBJ1-2; V: TRBV5-6; size: .; D: .
CDR3: CASSQTGTSNEQYF; DNA: TGCGCCAGCAGCCAAACCGGGACATCGAACGAGCAGTACTTC; J: TRBJ2-7; V: TRBV4-1; size: .; D: .
CDR3: CASSRTAVTDTQYF; DNA: TGCGCCAGCAGCAGGACAGCCGTCACAGATACGCAGTATTTT; J: TRBJ2-3; V: TRBV5-1; size: .; D: .
CDR3: CASSRGSGNQPQHF; DNA: TGTGCCAGCAGCCGTGGGTCGGGGAATCAGCCCCAGCATTTT; J: TRBJ1-5; V: TRBV5-5; size: once; D: .
CDR3: CASSPPGENSPLHF; DNA: TGTGCCAGCAGCCCCCCCGGGGAAAATTCACCCCTCCACTTT; J: TRBJ1-6; V: TRBV13; size: .; D: .
CDR3: CASSSEGSPNYGYTF; DNA: TGTGCCAGCAGTTCAGAGGGGAGTCCCAACTATGGCTACACCTTC; J: TRBJ1-2; V: TRBV7-9; size: .; D: .
CDR3: CASSQERGTGYDEQFF; DNA: TGCGCCAGCAGCCAAGAACGAGGGACAGGGTACGATGAGCAGTTCTTC; J: TRBJ2-1; V: TRBV4-1; size: .; D: TRBD1